This T cell receptor (beta chain) is from a study of blood T cell repertoires in COVID-19 (dated by TCRdb to between 2020 and 2021). With regard to the full study: Samples from collaborators originated in the United States, Italy and Spain and spanned both the acute and convalescent phases of COVID-19. The material from the prospective study consisted of cDNA or gDNA derived from T cells, B-cell-depleted T cells, or PBMCs. Deeply sampled blood TCRbeta repertoires from subjects exposed to, actively infected with, or recovered from COVID-19 were included in the dataset. The repertoires were released in a freely available public database meant as a resource for research on the immune response to SARS-CoV-2. The samples were drawn from two sources: the first 160 participants of the ongoing ImmuneRACE study, and 1,000 to 1,500 subjects contributed by 6 global collaborators. Nearly every sample came with metadata listing a de-identified subject ID, COVID-19 status, age in years and sex. HLA class I and class II types, where available, came from metadata supplied by the sample provider rather than from assay-based typing. The study at large found these results: Clinical and demographic metadata were provided uncurated, with the amount varying by source and participant.

TCRbeta CDR3 regions were amplified from genomic DNA by means of the immunoSEQ Assay, a bias-controlled multiplex PCR. Regarding the original processing steps: The number of nucleated cells in each sample was estimated from the amplification of reference gene primers within the assay. To quantify the absolute abundance of each unique TCRbeta CDR3 rearrangement, sequence reads were collapsed and filtered. For each sample, productive Simpson clonality was calculated by taking the square root of Simpson's diversity index across productive rearrangements. TCRdb limited this immuneACCESS table to in-frame rearrangements with V and J called. A share of clones is missing; checked studies link under half to unresolved V genes, and the rest is unexplained. From that table come the V and J calls and clone size; the DNA was used to work out D and trimming. The table for this sample lists fewer than 80,000 clones; 70% to 75% of them were counted only once. The ten largest clones add up to roughly a fifth of the sample.

The germline V gene gives CDR1 as MGHRA and CDR2 as YSYEKL. Relative to germline, V is 1 base shorter and J is 10 bases shorter, with 17 bases between their ends. Including the terminal cysteine and phenylalanine, the CDR3 comprises 15 residues. Kept here is only the CDR3 DNA, which spans 45 bases and is read in frame from base 1. About this clone: Its recognized antigen is unknown. No quality values exist for individual bases; no much larger clone is one base distant.

Collaborating institutions collected whole blood in K2EDTA tubes following their own protocols. For TCRbeta analysis, collaborators shipped samples as frozen whole blood, isolated PBMCs, or DNA extracted from either of those sample types. The sequencing sample was made of peripheral blood. This TCR derives from a man aged 55 to 69 with acute or convalescent COVID-19. The chain joins TRBV4-1 to TRBJ1-3; a weak D assignment points to TRBD1 (5 bases agree). The DNA sequence is TGCGCCAGCAGCCAAGGCGAGGATGGGCGGGGGACCATATATTTT. This translates into CASSQGEDGRGTIYF.